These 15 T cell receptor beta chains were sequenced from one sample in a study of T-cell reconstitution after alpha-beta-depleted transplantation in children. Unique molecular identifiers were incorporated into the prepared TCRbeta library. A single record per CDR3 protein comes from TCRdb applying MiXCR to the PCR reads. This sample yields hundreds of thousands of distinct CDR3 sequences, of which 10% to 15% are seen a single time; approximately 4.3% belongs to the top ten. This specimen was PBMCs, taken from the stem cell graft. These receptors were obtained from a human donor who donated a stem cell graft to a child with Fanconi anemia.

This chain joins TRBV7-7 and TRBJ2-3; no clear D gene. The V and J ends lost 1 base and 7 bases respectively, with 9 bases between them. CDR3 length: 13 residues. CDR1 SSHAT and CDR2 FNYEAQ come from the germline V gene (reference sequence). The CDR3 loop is CASSLGRQNTQYF. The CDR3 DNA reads TGTGCCAGCAGCTTAGGACGGCAAAATACGCAGTATTTT.

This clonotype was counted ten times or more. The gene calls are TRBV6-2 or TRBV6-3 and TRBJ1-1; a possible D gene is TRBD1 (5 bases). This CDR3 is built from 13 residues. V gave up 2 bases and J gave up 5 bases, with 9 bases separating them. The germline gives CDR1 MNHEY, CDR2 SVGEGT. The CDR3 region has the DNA TGTGCCAGCAGTTACAGGGGTGAGACTGAAGCTTTCTTT. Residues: CASSYRGETEAFF.

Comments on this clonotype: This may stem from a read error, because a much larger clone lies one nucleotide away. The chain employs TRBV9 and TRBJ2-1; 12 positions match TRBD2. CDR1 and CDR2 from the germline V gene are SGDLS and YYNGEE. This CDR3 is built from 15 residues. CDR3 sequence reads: CVSRASGGEYGEQFF. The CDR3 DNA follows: TGTGTCAGCAGGGCTAGCGGGGGGGAATATGGTGAGCAGTTCTTC.

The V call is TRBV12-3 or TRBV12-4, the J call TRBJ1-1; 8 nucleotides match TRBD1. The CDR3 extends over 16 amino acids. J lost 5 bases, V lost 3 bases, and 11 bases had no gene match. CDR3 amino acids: CASSLIPGGAWTEAFF. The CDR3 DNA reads TGTGCCAGCAGTTTGATCCCAGGGGGCGCGTGGACTGAAGCTTTCTTT.

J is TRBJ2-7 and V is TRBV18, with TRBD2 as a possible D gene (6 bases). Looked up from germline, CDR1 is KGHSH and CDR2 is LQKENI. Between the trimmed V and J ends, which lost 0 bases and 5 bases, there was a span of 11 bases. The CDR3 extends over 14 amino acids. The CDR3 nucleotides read TGTGCCAGCTCACCACCGGAGGGAGTGAACGAGCAGTACTTC. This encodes CASSPPEGVNEQYF. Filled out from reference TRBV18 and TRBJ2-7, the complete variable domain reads NAGVMQNPRHLVRRRGQEARLRCSPMKGHSHVYWYRQLPEEGLKFMVYLQKENIIDESGMPKERFSAEFPKEGPSILRIQQVVRGDSAAYFCASSPPEGVNEQYFGPGTRLTVT.

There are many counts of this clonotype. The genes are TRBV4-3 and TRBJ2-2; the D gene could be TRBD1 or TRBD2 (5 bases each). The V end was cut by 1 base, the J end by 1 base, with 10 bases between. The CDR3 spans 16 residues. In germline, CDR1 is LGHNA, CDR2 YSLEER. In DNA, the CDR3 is TGCGCCAGCAGCCAAGGATCGGGGCTGAACACCGGGGAGCTGTTTTTT. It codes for CASSQGSGLNTGELFF.

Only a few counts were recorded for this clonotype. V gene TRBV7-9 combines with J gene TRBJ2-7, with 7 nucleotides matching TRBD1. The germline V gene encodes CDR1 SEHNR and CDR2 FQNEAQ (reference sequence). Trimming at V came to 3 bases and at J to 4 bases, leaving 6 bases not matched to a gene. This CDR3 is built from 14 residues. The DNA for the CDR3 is TGTGCCAGCAGCTTTGGGACAGCCTCGTACGAGCAGTACTTC. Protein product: CASSFGTASYEQYF.

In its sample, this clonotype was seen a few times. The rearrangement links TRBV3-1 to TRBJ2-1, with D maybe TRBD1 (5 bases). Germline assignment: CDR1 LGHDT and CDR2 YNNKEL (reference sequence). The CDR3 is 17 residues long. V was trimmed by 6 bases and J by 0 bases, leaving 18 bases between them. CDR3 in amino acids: CASSRIIQGHSYNEQFF. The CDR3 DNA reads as TGTGCCAGCAGTCGAATAATTCAGGGTCACTCCTACAATGAGCAGTTCTTC.

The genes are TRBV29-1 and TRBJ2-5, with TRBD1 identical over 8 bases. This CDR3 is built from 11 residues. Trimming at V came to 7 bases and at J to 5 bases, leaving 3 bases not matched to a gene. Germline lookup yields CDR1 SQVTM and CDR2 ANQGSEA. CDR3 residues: CSGRQGETQYF. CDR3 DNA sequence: TGCAGCGGCCGACAGGGGGAGACCCAGTACTTC. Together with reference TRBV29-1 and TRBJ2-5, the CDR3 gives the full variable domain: SAVISQKPSRDICQRGTSLTIQCQVDSQVTMMFWYRQQPGQSLTLIATANQGSEATYESGFVIDKFPISRPNLTFSTLTVSNMSPEDSSIYLCSGRQGETQYFGPGTRLLVL.

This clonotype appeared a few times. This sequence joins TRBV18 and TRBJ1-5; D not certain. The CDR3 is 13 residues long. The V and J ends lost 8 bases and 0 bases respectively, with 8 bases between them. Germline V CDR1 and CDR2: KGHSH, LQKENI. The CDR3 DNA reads TGTGCCAGCGTTGACAATAGCAATCAGCCCCAGCATTTT. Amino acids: CASVDNSNQPQHF.

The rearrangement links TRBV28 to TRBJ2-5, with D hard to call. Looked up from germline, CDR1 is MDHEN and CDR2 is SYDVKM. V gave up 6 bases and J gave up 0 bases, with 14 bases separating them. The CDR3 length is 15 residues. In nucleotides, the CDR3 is TGTGCCAGCAGAACCCCTACAGAGTACCAAGAGACCCAGTACTTC. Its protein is CASRTPTEYQETQYF.

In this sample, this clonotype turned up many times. The CDR3: CASGERTKSAFF. The CDR3 nucleotides are TGTGCCAGCGGGGAGAGGACAAAATCGGCTTTCTTT. V usage is TRBV12-3 or TRBV12-4 and J usage is TRBJ1-1, with D tentatively TRBD1 (5 bases). Trimming shortened V by 8 bases and J by 11 bases, and 18 bases separated the two germline ends. This CDR3 is 12 amino acids long.

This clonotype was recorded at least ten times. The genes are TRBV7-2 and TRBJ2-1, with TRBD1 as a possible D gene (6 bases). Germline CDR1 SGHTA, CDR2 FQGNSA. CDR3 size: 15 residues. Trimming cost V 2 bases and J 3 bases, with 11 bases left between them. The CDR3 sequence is CASSLLQGIYNEQFF. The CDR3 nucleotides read TGTGCCAGCAGCTTACTACAGGGAATCTACAATGAGCAGTTCTTC. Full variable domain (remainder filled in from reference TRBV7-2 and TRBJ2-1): GAGVSQSPSNKVTEKGKDVELRCDPISGHTALYWYRQSLGQGLEFLIYFQGNSAPDKSGLPSDRFSAERTGGSVSTLTIQRTQQEDSAVYLCASSLLQGIYNEQFFGPGTRLTVL.

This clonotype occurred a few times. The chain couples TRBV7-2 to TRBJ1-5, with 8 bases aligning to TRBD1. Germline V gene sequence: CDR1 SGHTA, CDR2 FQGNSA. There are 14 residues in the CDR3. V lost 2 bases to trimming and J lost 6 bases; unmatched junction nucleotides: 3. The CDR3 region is CASSLSQGGQPQHF. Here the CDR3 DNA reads TGTGCCAGCAGCTTATCACAGGGGGGTCAGCCCCAGCATTTT.

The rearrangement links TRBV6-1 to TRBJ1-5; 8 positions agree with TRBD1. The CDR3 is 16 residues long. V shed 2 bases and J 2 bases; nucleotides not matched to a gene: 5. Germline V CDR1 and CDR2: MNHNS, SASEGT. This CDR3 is CASSERQGAGNQPQHF. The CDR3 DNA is TGTGCCAGCAGTGAAAGGCAGGGGGCCGGCAATCAGCCCCAGCATTTT.